Below are 16 T cell receptor beta chains sequenced from a single sample in a study of CD8 T cells in ankylosing spondylitis. One entry per CDR3 protein, called by TCRdb with MiXCR from the 5' RACE reads. The table lists 150,000 to 200,000 distinct CDR3 sequences, around a sixth of them singletons. The material sequenced was blood, either unsorted or a sorted T cell fraction (not recorded which). The receptors here all came from a male donor between 5 and 29 years old with ankylosing spondylitis or in good health (not recorded which).

The chain combines TRBV20-1 with TRBJ1-6; D is undetermined. This CDR3 is built from 13 residues. Germline V CDR1 and CDR2: DFQATT, SNEGSKA (reference sequence). Trimming removed 5 bases at V and 4 bases at J, with 9 bases between. The CDR3 here is CSAETHYNSPLHF. The CDR3 DNA is TGCAGTGCTGAAACTCATTATAATTCACCCCTCCACTTT.

At least ten counts were recorded for this clonotype. The chain employs TRBV6-5 and TRBJ2-3, with D possibly called TRBD1 or TRBD2 (5 bases each). Germline-derived CDR1 and CDR2 are MNHEY and SVGAGI. The CDR3 loop spans 14 amino acids. Trimming cost V 8 bases and J 0 bases, with 12 bases left between them. In DNA form, the CDR3 reads TGTGCCAGCGGGCCCGGGACCAGCACAGATACGCAGTATTTT. It codes for CASGPGTSTDTQYF.

This clonotype was seen many times. J is TRBJ2-5 and V is TRBV5-6; maybe TRBD1 (6 bases). The V end lost 0 bases, the J end lost 0 bases, and 12 bases lay between the germline ends. CDR3 length: 16 residues. The V gene's germline CDR1 is SGHDT and CDR2 YYEEEE. The CDR3 protein is CASSLDKGQYQETQYF. The CDR3 DNA follows: TGTGCCAGCAGCTTGGATAAGGGACAATACCAAGAGACCCAGTACTTC. Filled out from reference TRBV5-6 and TRBJ2-5, the complete variable domain reads DAGVTQSPTHLIKTRGQQVTLRCSPKSGHDTVSWYQQALGQGPQFIFQYYEEEERQRGNFPDRFSGHQFPNYSSELNVNALLLGDSALYLCASSLDKGQYQETQYFGPGTRLLVL.

This clonotype was seen many times. CDR3 in amino acids: CASSLAHSANTGELFF. CDR3 bases: TGCGCCAGCAGCTTGGCCCACTCGGCGAACACCGGGGAGCTGTTTTTT. The rearrangement links TRBV5-1 to TRBJ2-2; D is unresolved. The ends were cut back, 0 bases at V and 0 bases at J, with 9 bases in the middle. From germline, CDR1 is SGHRS and CDR2 YFSETQ. This CDR3 contains 16 residues.

At least ten counts were recorded for this clonotype. The chain recombines TRBV7-2 with TRBJ2-1, with 14 nucleotides matching TRBD2. The V gene's germline CDR1 is SGHTA and CDR2 FQGNSA. This CDR3 region has 14 residues. This CDR3 reads CVAGTSGSYNEQFF. DNA of the CDR3: TGTGTTGCAGGGACTAGCGGGAGCTACAATGAGCAGTTCTTC.

This clonotype was seen ten or more times. V and J are TRBV10-3 and TRBJ2-2; D could derive from TRBD1 or TRBD2 (5 bases each). Germline-derived CDR1 and CDR2 are ENHRY and SYGVKD. The length of the CDR3 is 13 residues. Trimming took 7 bases from V and 5 from J, leaving 11 bases between them. The CDR3 region is CAINGGMTGELFF. The CDR3 coding sequence is TGTGCCATCAATGGGGGAATGACCGGGGAGCTGTTTTTT.

Ten or more counts support this clonotype. The genes are TRBV10-3 and TRBJ1-4, with D tentatively TRBD1 (5 bases). Germline V gene lookup returns CDR1 ENHRY and CDR2 SYGVKD. The V gene lost 9 bases and the J gene lost 3 bases, with 14 bases spanning the gap. This CDR3 contains 14 residues. As DNA, the CDR3 is TGTGCCATTTCGGTTTCGGGACCTAATGAAAAACTGTTTTTT. Translated: CAISVSGPNEKLFF.

This clonotype was observed many times. The V gene is TRBV25-1, the J gene TRBJ2-3; D gene ambiguous. CDR1 MGHDK and CDR2 SYGVNS come from the germline V gene. The CDR3 has 16 amino acids. V dropped 7 bases and J dropped 6 bases, with 23 bases sitting between them. CDR3 bases: TGTGCCAGCATCTTTAGTTCCTGTCCAATCCCCGATACGCAGTATTTT. Protein sequence: CASIFSSCPIPDTQYF.

The table lists this clonotype with many counts. The CDR3 region is CASSFFRGSYTDTQYF. In DNA, the CDR3 is TGTGCCAGCAGCTTTTTCCGCGGGAGCTACACAGATACGCAGTATTTT. The chain links TRBV11-3 to TRBJ2-3; 7 bases agree with TRBD2. This CDR3 is built from 16 residues. Per germline, CDR1 SGHNT and CDR2 YENEEA. The V and J ends lost 3 bases and 2 bases, in that order; junction bases with no gene match: 8.

This clonotype was recorded many times. This chain joins TRBV9 and TRBJ1-3; D gene unclear. The CDR3 has 12 residues. Trimming shortened V by 4 bases and J by 5 bases, and 7 bases separated the two germline ends. Germline V gives CDR1 SGDLS, CDR2 YYNGEE. CDR3 DNA: TGTGCCAGCAGCCCTCACAGAAACACCATATATTTT. Translation gives CASSPHRNTIYF.

This clonotype has a count of ten or more. The CDR3 DNA follows: TGTGCCAGTAGGGAGGGAGATTCCTATAATTCACCCCTCCACTTT. Its protein product is CASREGDSYNSPLHF. The chain carries TRBV19 and TRBJ1-6; D not certain. Germline V gene sequence: CDR1 LNHDA, CDR2 SQIVND (reference sequence). The CDR3 runs 15 residues. Deletions cut 6 bases from V and 1 base from J, with 10 bases between.

This clonotype was detected only a few times. This chain uses TRBV6-6 with TRBJ1-5; D gene unclear. CDR1 MNHNY and CDR2 SVGAGI come from the germline V gene (reference sequence). V was clipped by 2 bases and J by 0 bases, with 8 bases between them. This CDR3 contains 15 residues. CDR3 in DNA: TGTGCCAGCAGTTACACGGAGCGTAGCAATCAGCCCCAGCATTTT. Encoded protein: CASSYTERSNQPQHF.

A single count supports this clonotype. The genes are TRBV7-2 and TRBJ1-5; D remains ambiguous. The CDR3 loop spans 13 amino acids. Germline values: CDR1 SGHTA, CDR2 FQGNSA. With 2 bases removed from V and 6 bases from J, the gap between germline ends came to 8 bases. CDR3 region: CASSLNPGQPQHF. The CDR3 DNA follows: TGTGCCAGCAGCTTAAACCCGGGTCAGCCCCAGCATTTT.

This clonotype was recorded many times. This chain links TRBV7-9 with TRBJ2-2, with a weak D call TRBD2 (5 bases). The CDR3 extends over 17 amino acids. The germline V gene has CDR1 SEHNR and CDR2 FQNEAQ (reference sequence). V lost 1 base to trimming and J lost 9 bases, with 21 bases between them. CDR3 nucleotides: TGTGCCAGCAGCTTAGGGTCCCCCGCGGGCCCACAAAGGGAGCTGTTTTTT. Translation gives CASSLGSPAGPQRELFF. The full variable domain, its missing parts supplied by reference TRBV7-9 and TRBJ2-2, is DTGVSQNPRHKITKRGQNVTFRCDPISEHNRLYWYRQTLGQGPEFLTYFQNEAQLEKSRLLSDRFSAERPKGSFSTLEIQRTEQGDSAMYLCASSLGSPAGPQRELFFGEGSRLTVL.

The chain joins TRBV6-4 to TRBJ2-7; no reliable D call. Trimming removed 8 bases from V and 2 bases from J, with 16 bases in between. The CDR3 is 14 amino acids. Germline V CDR1 and CDR2: MRHNA, SNTAGT. The DNA for the CDR3 is TGTGCCAGCTGTGCGTGTACCGACCCCTACGAGCAGTACGTC. It encodes CASCACTDPYEQYV.

This clonotype was counted many times. The chain recombines TRBV6-5 with TRBJ2-7, with unresolved D. Germline V CDR1 and CDR2: MNHEY, SVGAGI. This CDR3 region has 14 residues. The V end lost 0 bases, the J end lost 0 bases, and 6 bases lay between the germline ends. As DNA, the CDR3 is TGTGCCAGCAGTTACTCGGCCGGCTCCTACGAGCAGTACGTC. Its protein is CASSYSAGSYEQYV.